Below are 30 T cell receptor beta chains sequenced from a single sample in a study of T cells after yellow fever vaccination. TCRdb independently ran MiXCR on the 5' RACE reads; one entry per CDR3 protein. The sample carries some 260,000 distinct CDR3 sequences, around 4.9% recorded once. Here the sequenced sample was CD4+ T cells sorted from PBMCs, taken on the day of the yellow fever booster vaccination. These receptors originate from a man younger than 35 who received the YFV17D yellow fever vaccine.

This clonotype was counted at least ten times. The V gene is TRBV10-3, the J gene TRBJ2-1, with D perhaps assigned TRBD1 or TRBD2 (5 bases each). Germline CDR1 ENHRY, CDR2 SYGVKD. The CDR3 is 13 amino acids. Trimming shortened V by 8 bases and J by 3 bases, and 11 bases separated the two germline ends. CDR3 nucleotides: TGTGCCATCTCTGGGGGAAACTACAATGAGCAGTTCTTC. Translation: CAISGGNYNEQFF.

Many counts were recorded for this clonotype. This chain links TRBV5-1 with TRBJ2-3; D unresolved. The length of the CDR3 is 14 residues. CDR1 and CDR2 from the germline V gene are SGHRS and YFSETQ. V dropped 0 bases and J dropped 3 bases, with 8 bases sitting between them. The CDR3 loop is CASSLASRTDTQYF. DNA for the CDR3: TGCGCCAGCAGCTTGGCTTCGCGGACAGATACGCAGTATTTT.

This clonotype was observed a few times. The chain joins TRBV7-3 to TRBJ2-7; maybe TRBD1 (6 bases). CDR1 and CDR2 (germline): SGHTA, FQGTGA. The CDR3 is made up of 16 amino acids. Trimming took 2 bases from V and 1 from J, leaving 15 bases between them. This CDR3 is CASSLGARGASYEQYF. CDR3 DNA sequence: TGTGCCAGCAGCTTAGGGGCCAGGGGCGCTTCCTACGAGCAGTACTTC.

This clonotype was seen many times. The chain is built from TRBV7-9 and TRBJ1-2, with TRBD1 identical over 10 bases. The germline V gene encodes CDR1 SEHNR and CDR2 FQNEAQ (reference sequence). V lost 1 base, J lost 4 bases, and 3 bases stayed unmatched. The CDR3 has 15 amino acids. CDR3 nucleotides: TGTGCCAGCAGCTTAGGCCGGGACAGGGGCTATGGCTACACCTTC. It specifies CASSLGRDRGYGYTF.

This clonotype was seen many times. The CDR3 region has the DNA TGTGCCAGCAGTATCAGGGTTGGGCTTAGCACTGAAGCTTTCTTT. Translating it yields CASSIRVGLSTEAFF. The chain combines TRBV27 with TRBJ1-1; D possibly corresponds to TRBD1 (5 bases). Per germline, CDR1 MNHEY and CDR2 SMNVEV (reference sequence). The CDR3 is made up of 15 amino acids. Trimming took off 5 bases at V and 4 bases at J, with 17 bases between the two ends.

This clonotype was picked up a small number of times. The rearrangement joins TRBV3-1 to TRBJ2-3; the D is unclear. The CDR3 runs to 12 residues. Germline V gene data show CDR1 as LGHDT and CDR2 as YNNKEL (reference sequence). The germline V and J ends were trimmed by 10 bases and 4 bases, with 12 bases remaining between them. CDR3 bases: TGTGCCACCGGTCGACGTTCAGATACGCAGTATTTT. Its protein is CATGRRSDTQYF.

In its sample, this clonotype was seen a few times. V usage is TRBV29-1 and J usage is TRBJ2-1, with D tentatively TRBD1 or TRBD2 (7 bases each). Germline values: CDR1 SQVTM, CDR2 ANQGSEA. CDR3 length equals 13 residues. The V end lost 4 bases, the J end lost 9 bases, and 16 bases lay between the germline ends. The CDR3 nucleotides are TGCAGCGTTGCCAGGGGGGGGGGAAGTGAGCAGTTCTTC. This gives the protein CSVARGGGSEQFF.

This clonotype was seen ten or more times. The chain is built from TRBV7-9 and TRBJ2-7; D unresolved. Trimming took 5 bases from V and 0 from J, leaving 14 bases between them. This CDR3 spans 15 amino acids. Germline V gene sequence: CDR1 SEHNR, CDR2 FQNEAQ (reference sequence). DNA of the CDR3: TGTGCCAGCAGCCGCCTTGGGGATCGCTCCTACGAGCAGTACTTC. Its translation is CASSRLGDRSYEQYF. Drawing the rest from reference TRBV7-9 and TRBJ2-7, the complete variable domain is DTGVSQNPRHKITKRGQNVTFRCDPISEHNRLYWYRQTLGQGPEFLTYFQNEAQLEKSRLLSDRFSAERPKGSFSTLEIQRTEQGDSAMYLCASSRLGDRSYEQYFGPGTRLTVT.

The genes are TRBV10-3 and TRBJ1-1; D ambiguous. Germline values: CDR1 ENHRY, CDR2 SYGVKD. Deletions cut 0 bases from V and 6 bases from J, with 11 bases between. This CDR3 contains 14 residues. DNA of the CDR3: TGTGCCATCAGTGAGTCAGTAGATCGGGCTGAAGCTTTCTTT. Protein: CAISESVDRAEAFF.

This clonotype was seen a few times. Here the CDR3 reads CASSSRPGLGNEQYF. CDR3 in DNA: TGTGCCAGCAGTTCCCGACCGGGGTTAGGGAACGAGCAGTACTTC. The chain employs TRBV12-3 or TRBV12-4 and TRBJ2-7, with D possibly being TRBD2 (5 bases). This CDR3 has 15 amino acids. V gave up 4 bases and J gave up 5 bases, with 18 bases separating them.

This clonotype was detected ten times or more. This chain connects TRBV4-3 to TRBJ2-2; the D gene is possibly TRBD2 (5 bases). The V gene's germline CDR1 is LGHNA and CDR2 YSLEER. This CDR3 comprises 15 residues. The V end was cut by 0 bases, the J end by 7 bases, with 12 bases between. This chain's CDR3 is CASSQDRGYGGELFF. In nucleotides, the CDR3 is TGCGCCAGCAGCCAAGATCGAGGGTATGGCGGGGAGCTGTTTTTT.

The rearrangement joins TRBV5-1 to TRBJ2-6, with D unresolved. The ends were cut back, 4 bases at V and 5 bases at J, with 10 bases in the middle. The CDR3 spans 14 residues. The germline CDR1 and CDR2 sequences are SGHRS and YFSETQ. As DNA, the CDR3 is TGCGCCAGCAGCCCACCACAAAGGGCCAACGTCCTGACTTTC. Its protein is CASSPPQRANVLTF.

This chain links TRBV19 with TRBJ1-5; D gene unclear. Trimming stripped 0 bases from V and 7 bases from J, with 16 bases between. Germline-derived CDR1 and CDR2 are LNHDA and SQIVND (reference sequence). The CDR3 is made up of 16 amino acids. The CDR3 DNA reads TGTGCCAGTAGTATAGATAAGTTCTCAGGAGCACAGCCCCAGCATTTT. Protein: CASSIDKFSGAQPQHF.

In its sample, this clonotype was seen many times. This rearrangement joins TRBV7-9 to TRBJ2-1; no reliable D call. The CDR3 runs to 14 residues. Trimming left V 5 bases short and J 0 bases short, with 8 bases between. The germline V gene encodes CDR1 SEHNR and CDR2 FQNEAQ (reference sequence). The DNA for the CDR3 is TGTGCCAGCAGCCCCCGAAGCTCCTACAATGAGCAGTTCTTC. It codes for CASSPRSSYNEQFF.

The chain recombines TRBV12-3 or TRBV12-4 with TRBJ1-2, with unresolved D. V was trimmed by 3 bases and J by 7 bases, leaving 9 bases between them. This CDR3 spans 12 amino acids. Here the CDR3 reads CASSFVRGGYTF. The CDR3 DNA is TGTGCCAGCAGTTTCGTACGCGGTGGCTACACCTTC.

The gene calls are TRBV9 and TRBJ1-3, with 7 bases fitting TRBD1. The CDR3 has 16 residues. After removal of 3 bases from V and 4 bases from J, the junction contained 10 bases not matched to a gene. Germline CDR1 is SGDLS and CDR2 is YYNGEE. The CDR3 sequence is CASSGPGTALGNTIYF. The CDR3 nucleotides are TGTGCCAGCAGCGGCCCAGGGACAGCCCTAGGAAACACCATATATTTT.

This clonotype was counted a few times. CDR3 DNA: TGCAGTGCTGTCCTCAGTGGAAATGAGCAGTTCTTC. Protein: CSAVLSGNEQFF. The chain combines TRBV20-1 with TRBJ2-1; D unclear. Germline CDR1 DFQATT, CDR2 SNEGSKA (reference sequence). Trimming cost V 5 bases and J 7 bases, with 12 bases left between them. The CDR3 runs 12 residues.

The chain joins TRBV3-1 to TRBJ1-5, with D possibly matching TRBD1 (6 bases). The CDR3 sequence is 14 residues long. V dropped 2 bases and J dropped 9 bases, with 14 bases sitting between them. CDR1 is LGHDT, CDR2 YNNKEL, per germline (reference sequence). The CDR3 DNA follows: TGTGCCAGCAGCCAATATGGGGGCGTGGGGCCCCAGCATTTT. Residues: CASSQYGGVGPQHF.

This clonotype was counted only a few times. The chain recombines TRBV7-2 with TRBJ2-3; D possibly corresponds to TRBD2 (5 bases). From germline, CDR1 is SGHTA and CDR2 FQGNSA. The CDR3 covers 16 residues. V lost 2 bases and J lost 2, with 14 bases in between. CDR3 amino acids: CASSLMVTLATDTQYF. CDR3 nucleotide sequence: TGTGCCAGCAGCTTAATGGTTACCCTAGCCACAGATACGCAGTATTTT.

This clonotype was observed a few times. The chain uses TRBV27 and TRBJ1-1; no firm D call. Trimming shortened V by 3 bases and J by 1 base, and 9 bases separated the two germline ends. This CDR3 contains 14 residues. Looked up from germline, CDR1 is MNHEY and CDR2 is SMNVEV (reference sequence). The CDR3 loop is CASSLQAWNTEAFF. The CDR3, as DNA: TGTGCCAGCAGTTTGCAGGCCTGGAACACTGAAGCTTTCTTT.

This clonotype was detected ten times or more. V usage is TRBV6-2 or TRBV6-3 and J usage is TRBJ2-5; no clear D gene. Germline V gene data show CDR1 as MNHEY and CDR2 as SVGEGT. The CDR3 covers 13 residues. The germline V and J ends were trimmed by 6 bases and 0 bases, with 8 bases remaining between them. CDR3 region: CASRGKNQETQYF. The CDR3 DNA reads as TGTGCCAGCAGAGGCAAGAACCAAGAGACCCAGTACTTC.

With regard to this clonotype: A junction boundary mismatches the germline segment, possibly from a read error. This chain links TRBV7-7 with TRBJ1-1; the D is unclear. Per the germline V gene, CDR1 is SSHAT and CDR2 is FNYEAQ (reference sequence). This CDR3 region has 13 residues. CDR3 bases: TGTGCTAGCAGCCAGGACTCGAACACTGAAGCTTTCTTT. Translating gives CASSQDSNTEAFF.

This clonotype turned up a few times. The J gene is TRBJ1-4, the V gene TRBV6-4, with D perhaps TRBD1 (6 bases). The V and J ends lost 7 bases and 3 bases respectively, with 6 bases between them. This CDR3 contains 12 residues. Germline lookup yields CDR1 MRHNA and CDR2 SNTAGT. DNA of the CDR3: TGTGCCAGCACAGGGGCTAATGAAAAACTGTTTTTT. Its protein product is CASTGANEKLFF.

This clonotype appeared a few times. The genes are TRBV7-2 and TRBJ1-6, with 7 bases aligning to TRBD1. CDR3 length: 16 amino acids. After removal of 3 bases from V and 4 bases from J, the junction contained 6 bases not matched to a gene. The germline V gene encodes CDR1 SGHTA and CDR2 FQGNSA. The CDR3 loop reads CASSFQDRFYNSPLHF. In DNA, the CDR3 is TGTGCCAGCAGCTTCCAGGACAGGTTTTATAATTCACCCCTCCACTTT.

This clonotype occurred a few times. J is TRBJ2-3 and V is TRBV28; 9 bases map to TRBD2. There are 16 residues in the CDR3. CDR1 and CDR2 (germline): MDHEN, SYDVKM. The ends lost 6 bases at V and 2 bases at J; junction bases unmatched: 9. The CDR3 sequence is CASSPPTSGNTDTQYF. The CDR3 region has the DNA TGTGCCAGCAGCCCGCCGACTAGCGGAAACACAGATACGCAGTATTTT.

This clonotype was seen more than once but under ten times. The chain uses TRBV7-3 and TRBJ2-3, with TRBD2 matching over 11 bases. Trimming at V came to 5 bases and at J to 4 bases, leaving 8 bases not matched to a gene. Germline assignment: CDR1 SGHTA and CDR2 FQGTGA. The CDR3 has 16 residues. The CDR3 here is CASSKTGTSGADTQYF. DNA of the CDR3: TGTGCCAGCAGCAAAACCGGGACTAGCGGCGCAGATACGCAGTATTTT.

The chain couples TRBV7-3 to TRBJ2-1; 15 nucleotides agree with TRBD2. The CDR3 covers 17 residues. Trimming cost V 5 bases and J 7 bases; bases outside gene matches: 9. Germline V lookup: CDR1 SGHTA, CDR2 FQGTGA. The CDR3: CASSQTRTSGGGNEQFF. In DNA form, the CDR3 reads TGTGCCAGCAGCCAGACCCGGACTAGCGGGGGGGGGAATGAGCAGTTCTTC.

This clonotype was picked up many times. The rearrangement uses TRBV5-1 and TRBJ2-5; D not resolved. The CDR3 is 11 amino acids. Germline V gene lookup returns CDR1 SGHRS and CDR2 YFSETQ. V gave up 4 bases and J gave up 1 base, with 2 bases separating them. The CDR3 bases are TGCGCCAGCAGCGTCCAAGAGACCCAGTACTTC. This gives the protein CASSVQETQYF.

This clonotype was counted at least ten times. This sequence joins TRBV12-3 or TRBV12-4 and TRBJ1-2; TRBD1 matches at 7 bases. The V gene end was trimmed by 4 bases and the J gene end by 4 bases; junction bases not matched to a gene: 6. This CDR3 spans 14 amino acids. The CDR3 sequence: CASSSRQGGYGYTF. In DNA, the CDR3 is TGTGCCAGCAGTTCCCGGCAGGGGGGCTATGGCTACACCTTC.

This clonotype was recorded a few times. The chain recombines TRBV7-6 with TRBJ2-3, with D perhaps TRBD2 (5 bases). This CDR3 has 15 amino acids. The V gene lost 5 bases and the J gene lost 1 base, with 13 bases spanning the gap. Per the germline V gene, CDR1 is SGHVS and CDR2 is FNYEAQ. DNA of the CDR3: TGTGCCAGCAGCCCGCCGGGGTACGGCACAGATACGCAGTATTTT. It translates to CASSPPGYGTDTQYF.